Shown below are 10 T cell receptor beta chains from a single sample sequenced in a study of shared clonotypes between healthy human individuals. This table comes from immunoSEQ multiplex PCR, and its TCRdb copy is limited to in-frame clones, with some not included. The sample lists some 2.1 million clones; 90% to 95% were seen once. What was sequenced was naive CD4+ T cells sorted from blood. The subset here: CD45RA+ positively selected. The receptors shown here come from a man between 18 and 35 years old in good health.

V usage is TRBV10-2 and J usage is TRBJ2-1; TRBD1 aligns across 9 bases. Looked up from germline, CDR1 is WSHSY and CDR2 is SAAADI. This CDR3 has 19 amino acids. With V trimmed by 2 bases and J by 8 bases, 19 bases remained unmatched. This chain's CDR3 is CASSEGAFFRDRDYDEQFF. The DNA of the CDR3 is TGCGCCAGCAGTGAGGGGGCGTTTTTCCGGGACAGGGATTACGATGAGCAGTTCTTC.

This clone was counted a single time. The V and J genes are TRBV7-2 and TRBJ2-7, with D possibly being TRBD1 (6 bases). The V gene lost 6 bases and the J gene lost 0 bases, with 12 bases spanning the gap. Germline V gene sequence: CDR1 SGHTA, CDR2 FQGNSA. CDR3 length equals 14 residues. CDR3 protein: CASSTYRDSYEQYF. The CDR3, as DNA: TGTGCCAGCAGTACGTACAGGGACTCCTACGAGCAGTACTTC.

The chain uses TRBV9 and TRBJ2-1, with unresolved D. CDR1 SGDLS and CDR2 YYNGEE come from the germline V gene. The ends were cut back, 0 bases at V and 12 bases at J, with 10 bases in the middle. This CDR3 contains 12 residues. The CDR3 DNA reads as TGTGCCAGCAGCGTAGTGACGGATGCGCAGTTCTTC. This codes for CASSVVTDAQFF.

This rearrangement joins TRBV2 to TRBJ2-5, with 8 bases identical to TRBD2. There are 16 residues in the CDR3. CDR1 and CDR2 from the germline V gene are SNHLY and FYNNEI. Trimming at V came to 8 bases and at J to 4 bases, leaving 15 bases not matched to a gene. CDR3 residues: CASSGRSGLAGETQYF. CDR3 DNA sequence: TGTGCCAGCTCCGGTAGATCAGGGCTAGCGGGAGAGACCCAGTACTTC.

The CDR3 DNA follows: TGTGCCAGCAGCCCCTACCGGGCCGGGGAGCTGTTTTTT. Amino acids: CASSPYRAGELFF. V usage is TRBV7-6 and J usage is TRBJ2-2; D is unresolved. Germline CDR1 reads SGHVS; CDR2 reads FNYEAQ. This CDR3 has 13 amino acids. V dropped 5 bases and J dropped 6 bases, with 10 bases sitting between them.

The J gene is TRBJ1-5, the V gene TRBV7-8; 8 bases align to TRBD1. This CDR3 has 16 residues. Trimming at V came to 1 base and at J to 1 base, leaving 3 bases not matched to a gene. CDR1 is SGHVS, CDR2 FQNEAQ, per germline. The CDR3 region has the DNA TGTGCCAGCAGCTTAGAGACAGGGGTGAGCAATCAGCCCCAGCATTTT. It encodes CASSLETGVSNQPQHF.

The V call is TRBV19, the J call TRBJ2-5; 8 positions match TRBD2. J gave up 4 bases and V 5 bases, and 12 bases lay outside the gene matches. The CDR3 length is 16 residues. Germline V gives CDR1 LNHDA, CDR2 SQIVND (reference sequence). The CDR3 reads CASSAIAGTVGETQYF. The CDR3 coding sequence is TGTGCCAGTAGTGCCATAGCGGGGACCGTGGGAGAGACCCAGTACTTC.

The chain joins TRBV30 to TRBJ2-1, with 7 bases lining up with TRBD1. V was pared by 4 bases and J by 13 bases, with 7 bases of the junction left unmatched. The CDR3 spans 11 residues. Germline CDR1 reads GTSNPN; CDR2 reads SVGIG (reference sequence). Here the CDR3 reads CAWNIRDSQFF. Written as DNA, the CDR3 is TGTGCCTGGAACATCCGGGACAGCCAGTTCTTC.

The chain recombines TRBV30 with TRBJ1-6; unclear D gene. Per germline, CDR1 GTSNPN and CDR2 SVGIG (reference sequence). V was trimmed by 4 bases and J by 8 bases, leaving 12 bases between them. CDR3 length: 13 residues. The chain's CDR3 is CAWTRTADSPLHF. CDR3 nucleotides: TGTGCCTGGACTAGGACGGCTGATTCACCCCTCCACTTT.

The chain joins TRBV5-4 to TRBJ2-3; the match to TRBD2 covers 9 bases. Germline V gives CDR1 SGHNT, CDR2 YYREEE (reference sequence). CDR3 length: 16 amino acids. The V gene end was trimmed by 3 bases and the J gene end by 4 bases; junction bases not matched to a gene: 9. The CDR3 loop reads CASSSPASGIPDTQYF. CDR3 sequence (DNA): TGTGCCAGCAGCTCTCCCGCTAGCGGGATTCCAGATACGCAGTATTTT.